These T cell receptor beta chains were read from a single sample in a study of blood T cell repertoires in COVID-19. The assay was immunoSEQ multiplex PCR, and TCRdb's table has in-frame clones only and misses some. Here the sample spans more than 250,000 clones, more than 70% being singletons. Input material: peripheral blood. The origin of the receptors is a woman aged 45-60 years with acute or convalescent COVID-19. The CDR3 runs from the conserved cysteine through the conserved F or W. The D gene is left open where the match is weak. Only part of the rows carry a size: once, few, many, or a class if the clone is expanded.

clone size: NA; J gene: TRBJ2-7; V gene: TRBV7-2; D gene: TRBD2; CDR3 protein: CASSLQAGVDEQYF; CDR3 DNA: TGTGCCAGCAGCTTGCAAGCGGGAGTTGACGAGCAGTACTTC
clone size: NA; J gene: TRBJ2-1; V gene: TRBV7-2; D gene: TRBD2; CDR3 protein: CASSQTSLGRGGNNEQFF; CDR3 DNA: TGTGCCAGCAGCCAGACGAGTCTAGGGCGGGGGGGCAACAATGAGCAGTTCTTC
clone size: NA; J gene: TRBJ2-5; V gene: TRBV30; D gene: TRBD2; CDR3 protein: CAWSRRGAETQYF; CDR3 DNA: TGTGCCTGGAGCCGGCGGGGGGCGGAGACCCAGTACTTC
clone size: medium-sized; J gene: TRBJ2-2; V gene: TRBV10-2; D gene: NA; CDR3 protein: CASSELAVANTGELFF; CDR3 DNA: TGCGCCAGCAGTGAGTTGGCTGTTGCGAACACCGGGGAGCTGTTTTTT
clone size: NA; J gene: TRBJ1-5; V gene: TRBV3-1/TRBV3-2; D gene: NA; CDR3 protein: CASSQARDQPQHF; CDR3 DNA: TGTGCCAGCAGCCAAGCCAGGGATCAGCCCCAGCATTTT
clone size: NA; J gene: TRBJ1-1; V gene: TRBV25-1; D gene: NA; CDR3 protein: CASSWTANTEAFF; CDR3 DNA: TGTGCCAGCAGTTGGACAGCCAACACTGAAGCTTTCTTT
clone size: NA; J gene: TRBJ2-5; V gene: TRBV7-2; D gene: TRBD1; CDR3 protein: CASRLDRGFQTQYF; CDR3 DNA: TGTGCCAGCAGGCTCGACAGGGGTTTTCAGACCCAGTACTTC
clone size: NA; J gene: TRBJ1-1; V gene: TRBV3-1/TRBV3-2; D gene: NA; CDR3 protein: CASSPAVMNTEAFF; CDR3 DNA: TGTGCCAGCAGCCCAGCGGTCATGAACACTGAAGCTTTCTTT
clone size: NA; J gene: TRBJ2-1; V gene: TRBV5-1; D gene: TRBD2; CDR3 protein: CASSPGTSGRAARDEQFF; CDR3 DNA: TGCGCCAGCAGCCCGGGGACTAGCGGAAGGGCCGCTAGGGATGAGCAGTTCTTC
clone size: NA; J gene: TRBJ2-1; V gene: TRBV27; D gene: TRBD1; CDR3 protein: CASSWDRGSEQFF; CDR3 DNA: TGTGCCAGCAGTTGGGACAGGGGGTCGGAGCAGTTCTTC
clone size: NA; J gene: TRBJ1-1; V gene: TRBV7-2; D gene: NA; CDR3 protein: CASSSAGLMNTEAFF; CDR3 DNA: TGTGCCAGCAGCTCAGCGGGACTCATGAACACTGAAGCTTTCTTT
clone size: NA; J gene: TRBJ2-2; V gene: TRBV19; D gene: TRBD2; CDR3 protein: CASSMALAGGPAGELFF; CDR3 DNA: TGTGCCAGTAGTATGGCCCTAGCGGGGGGGCCGGCCGGGGAGCTGTTTTTT
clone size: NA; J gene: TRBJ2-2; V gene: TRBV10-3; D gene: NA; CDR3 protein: CAISERGAPTGELFF; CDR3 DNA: TGTGCCATCAGTGAACGGGGGGCCCCCACCGGGGAGCTGTTTTTT
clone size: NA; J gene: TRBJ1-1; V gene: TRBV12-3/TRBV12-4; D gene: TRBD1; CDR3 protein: CASSLRTGNEAFF; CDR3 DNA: TGTGCCAGCAGTTTGAGGACAGGGAATGAAGCTTTCTTT
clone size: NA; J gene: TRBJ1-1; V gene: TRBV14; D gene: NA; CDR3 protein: CASSQGTPGTEAFF; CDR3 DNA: TGTGCCAGCAGCCAGGGGACACCCGGGACTGAAGCTTTCTTT
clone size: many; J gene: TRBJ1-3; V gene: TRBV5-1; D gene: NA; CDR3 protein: CASSLDSSGNTIYF; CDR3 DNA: TGCGCCAGCAGCTTGGACAGCTCTGGAAACACCATATATTTT
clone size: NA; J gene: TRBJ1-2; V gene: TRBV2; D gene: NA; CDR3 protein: CALAGNYGYTF; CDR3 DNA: TGTGCCTTAGCGGGGAACTATGGCTACACCTTC
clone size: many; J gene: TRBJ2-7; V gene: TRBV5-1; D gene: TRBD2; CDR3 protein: CASSLALAGYEQYF; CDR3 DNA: TGCGCCAGCAGCTTGGCACTAGCGGGATATGAGCAGTACTTC
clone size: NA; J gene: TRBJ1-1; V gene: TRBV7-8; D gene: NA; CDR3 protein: CASSLARAGWGTEAFF; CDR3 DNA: TGTGCCAGCAGCTTAGCTCGGGCAGGGTGGGGCACTGAAGCTTTCTTT
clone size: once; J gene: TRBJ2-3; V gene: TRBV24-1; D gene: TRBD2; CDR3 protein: CATRGGGARDTQYF; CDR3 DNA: TGTGCCACCCGGGGCGGGGGGGCCAGGGATACGCAGTATTTT
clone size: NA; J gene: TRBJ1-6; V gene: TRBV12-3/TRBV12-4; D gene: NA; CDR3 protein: CASSLTGKSPLHF; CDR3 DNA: TGTGCCAGCAGTTTGACCGGGAAATCACCCCTCCACTTT
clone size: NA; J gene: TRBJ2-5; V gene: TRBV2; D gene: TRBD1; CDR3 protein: CASSDFEQGETQYF; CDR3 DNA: TGTGCCAGCAGTGACTTCGAACAGGGGGAGACCCAGTACTTC
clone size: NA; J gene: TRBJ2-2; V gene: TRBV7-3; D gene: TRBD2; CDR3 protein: CASSLAGLAEFTGELFF; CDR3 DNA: TGTGCCAGCAGCTTAGCGGGACTAGCGGAGTTCACCGGGGAGCTGTTTTTT
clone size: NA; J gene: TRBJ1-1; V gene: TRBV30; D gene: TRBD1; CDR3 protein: CAWSVPGQGGAFF; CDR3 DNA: TGTGCCTGGAGTGTTCCGGGACAGGGAGGAGCTTTCTTT
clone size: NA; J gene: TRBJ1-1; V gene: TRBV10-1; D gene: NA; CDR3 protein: CASGSGGTEAFF; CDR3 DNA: TGCGCCAGCGGTAGCGGGGGCACTGAAGCTTTCTTT
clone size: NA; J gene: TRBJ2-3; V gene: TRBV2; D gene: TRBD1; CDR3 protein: CASRDGTGRDTQYF; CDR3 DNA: TGTGCCAGCAGGGATGGGACAGGCCGAGATACGCAGTATTTT
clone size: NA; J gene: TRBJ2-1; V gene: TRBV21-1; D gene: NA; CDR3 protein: CASSKASGQGRNEQFF; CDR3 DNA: TGTGCCAGCAGCAAAGCCTCAGGACAGGGGCGAAATGAGCAGTTCTTC
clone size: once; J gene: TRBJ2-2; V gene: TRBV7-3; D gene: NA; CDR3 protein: CASSLAGGSIGELFF; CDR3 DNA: TGTGCCAGCAGCTTAGCAGGGGGGTCGATCGGGGAGCTGTTTTTT
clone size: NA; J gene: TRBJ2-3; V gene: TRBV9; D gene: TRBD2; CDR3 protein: CASSVDGGSRTDTQYF; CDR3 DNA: TGTGCCAGCAGCGTAGACGGCGGGAGCCGCACAGATACGCAGTATTTT
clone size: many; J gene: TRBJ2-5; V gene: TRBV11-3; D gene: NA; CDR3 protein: CASSSSRQETQYF; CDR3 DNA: TGTGCCAGCAGCTCCTCCCGTCAGGAGACCCAGTACTTC
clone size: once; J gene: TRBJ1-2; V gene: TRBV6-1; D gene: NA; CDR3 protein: CASINGGGNGYTF; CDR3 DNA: TGTGCCAGCATCAACGGGGGGGGAAATGGCTACACCTTC
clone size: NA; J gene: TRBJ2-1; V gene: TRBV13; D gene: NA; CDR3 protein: CASSLGVGGPSSYNEQFF; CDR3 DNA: TGTGCCAGCAGCTTAGGGGTCGGGGGGCCGAGCTCCTACAATGAGCAGTTCTTC
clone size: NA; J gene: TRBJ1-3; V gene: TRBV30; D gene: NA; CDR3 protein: CAWSSVPGNTIYF; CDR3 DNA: TGTGCCTGGTCATCGGTACCTGGAAACACCATATATTTT
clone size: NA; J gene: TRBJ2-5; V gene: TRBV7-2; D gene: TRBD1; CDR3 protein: CASSLVGQAGETQYF; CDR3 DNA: TGTGCCAGCAGCTTAGTGGGACAGGCCGGAGAGACCCAGTACTTC
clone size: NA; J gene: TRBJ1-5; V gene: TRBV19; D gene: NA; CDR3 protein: CACGRTVYSNQPQHF; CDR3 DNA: TGTGCCTGTGGCCGGACAGTCTATAGCAATCAGCCCCAGCATTTT
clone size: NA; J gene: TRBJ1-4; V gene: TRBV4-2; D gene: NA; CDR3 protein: CASSQDLTITNEKLFF; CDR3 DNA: TGTGCCAGCAGCCAAGATTTGACAATAACTAATGAAAAACTGTTTTTT
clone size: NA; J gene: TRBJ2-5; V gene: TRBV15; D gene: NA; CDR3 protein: CATSRDGGGTETQYF; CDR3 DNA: TGTGCCACCAGCAGAGATGGCGGAGGCACAGAGACCCAGTACTTC
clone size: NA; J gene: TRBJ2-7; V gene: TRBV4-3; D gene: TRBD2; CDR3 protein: CASSWGLAGDSGYEQYF; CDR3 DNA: TGCGCCAGCAGCTGGGGACTAGCGGGAGATTCGGGGTACGAGCAGTACTTC
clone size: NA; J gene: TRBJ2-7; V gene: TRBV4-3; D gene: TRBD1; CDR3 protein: CASSLNHRGGYEQYF; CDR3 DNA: TGCGCCAGCAGCCTGAACCACAGGGGCGGCTACGAGCAGTACTTC
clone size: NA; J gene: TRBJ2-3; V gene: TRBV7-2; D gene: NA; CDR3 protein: CASSDPLRDSITDTQYF; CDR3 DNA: TGTGCCAGCAGCGATCCTCTGCGGGACAGCATCACAGATACGCAGTATTTT
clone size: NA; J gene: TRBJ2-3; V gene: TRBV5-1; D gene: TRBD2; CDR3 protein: CASSPGLAGGITDTQYF; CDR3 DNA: TGCGCCAGCAGCCCCGGACTAGCGGGGGGGATCACAGATACGCAGTATTTT
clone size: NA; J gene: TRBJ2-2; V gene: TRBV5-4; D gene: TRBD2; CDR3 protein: CASSPGLAGATGELFF; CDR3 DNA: TGTGCCAGCAGCCCGGGACTAGCGGGGGCCACCGGGGAGCTGTTTTTT
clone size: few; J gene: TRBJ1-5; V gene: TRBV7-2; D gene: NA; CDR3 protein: CASSLGGGYSNQPQHF; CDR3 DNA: TGTGCCAGCAGCTTAGGCGGAGGGTATAGCAATCAGCCCCAGCATTTT
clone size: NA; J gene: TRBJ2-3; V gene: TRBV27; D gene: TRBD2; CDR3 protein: CASSSLAGPEGDTQYF; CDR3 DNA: TGTGCCAGCAGTTCCTTAGCGGGCCCCGAGGGAGATACGCAGTATTTT
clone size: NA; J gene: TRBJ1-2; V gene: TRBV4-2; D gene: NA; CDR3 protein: CASSQEGVGYGYTF; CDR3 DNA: TGTGCCAGCAGCCAAGAAGGGGTAGGGTATGGCTACACCTTC
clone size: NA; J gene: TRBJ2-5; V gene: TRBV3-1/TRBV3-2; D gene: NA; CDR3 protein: CASSHGGIGETQYF; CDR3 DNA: TGTGCCAGCAGCCATGGAGGGATAGGAGAGACCCAGTACTTC
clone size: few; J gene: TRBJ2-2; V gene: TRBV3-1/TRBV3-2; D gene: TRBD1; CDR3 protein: CASSYGQGNTGELFF; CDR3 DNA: TGTGCCAGCAGCTATGGACAGGGGAACACCGGGGAGCTGTTTTTT
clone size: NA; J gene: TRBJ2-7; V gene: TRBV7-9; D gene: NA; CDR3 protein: CASRGGGEEQYF; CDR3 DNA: TGTGCCAGCAGAGGAGGAGGTGAAGAGCAGTACTTC
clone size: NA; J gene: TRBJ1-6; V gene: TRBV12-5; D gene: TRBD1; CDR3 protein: CASGLGGGQYNSPLHF; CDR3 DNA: TGTGCTAGTGGTTTGGGAGGGGGACAGTATAATTCACCCCTCCACTTT
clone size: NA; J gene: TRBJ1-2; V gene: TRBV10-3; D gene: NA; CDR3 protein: CAIRWGDYGYTF; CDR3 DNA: TGTGCCATCAGGTGGGGGGACTATGGCTACACCTTC
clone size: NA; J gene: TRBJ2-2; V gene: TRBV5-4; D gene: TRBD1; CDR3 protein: CASSSGTGATGELFF; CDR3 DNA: TGTGCCAGCAGTTCCGGGACAGGGGCCACCGGGGAGCTGTTTTTT
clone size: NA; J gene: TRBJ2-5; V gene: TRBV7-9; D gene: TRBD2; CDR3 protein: CASSLGLAGFETQYF; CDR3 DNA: TGTGCCAGCAGCTTAGGACTAGCGGGGTTCGAGACCCAGTACTTC
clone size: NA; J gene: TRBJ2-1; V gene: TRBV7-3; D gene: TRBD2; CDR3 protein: CASSQTSSGRNEQFF; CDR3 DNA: TGTGCCAGCAGCCAGACGTCTAGCGGGAGAAATGAGCAGTTCTTC
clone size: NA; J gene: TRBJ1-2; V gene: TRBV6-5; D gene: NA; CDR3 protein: CASGHSAGGYTF; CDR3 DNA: TGTGCCAGCGGCCACTCCGCGGGAGGCTACACCTTC
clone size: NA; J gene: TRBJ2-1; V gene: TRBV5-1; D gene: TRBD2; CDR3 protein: CASFRSGRNEQFF; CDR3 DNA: TGCGCCAGCTTCCGGAGCGGGAGAAATGAGCAGTTCTTC